This T cell receptor beta chain was sequenced during a study of beta chain features in type 1 diabetes. Findings and caveats of the study: When Type 1 diabetes patients were examined, their TCRB CDR3s proved moderately but significantly shorter in all four CD4+ subsets.

In germline, CDR1 is SGHDT, CDR2 YYEEEE. V was pared by 4 bases and J by 4 bases, with 11 bases of the junction left unmatched. The CDR3 sequence is 15 residues long. In its sample, this clone was seen a few times. Its antigen is undetermined. The whole isolated RNA underwent reverse transcription, so sequencing captured expressed TCRB transcripts. Each sample of naive, central memory or regulatory T cells had, on average, about 3.57 million reads. This table comes from immunoSEQ multiplex PCR, and its TCRdb copy is limited to in-frame clones, with some not included. The sample carries some 360,000 clones, 9.6% recorded once. Only one heparinised blood draw was taken per donor, and its volume averaged approximately 0.11 L. Purities over 98% were achieved in all sorted populations.

The sample consisted of central memory CD4+ T cells from blood. The chain has TRBV5-6 and TRBJ2-7; 7 nucleotides align to TRBD2. This receptor was identified in a man younger than 45 with type 1 diabetes. CDR3 sequence reads: CASSRTRSRGYEQYF. DNA of the CDR3: TGTGCCAGCAGCCGGACTAGGTCTCGGGGTTACGAGCAGTACTTC.